The clone carrying this T cell receptor beta chain was seen only a few times. No antigen is known for it. This sample is part of a study of regulatory T cells in long-lasting Graves disease. Study results and limitations: Less diverse TCR repertoires were seen in persistent Graves' patients than in newly diagnosed ones. The study examined only peripheral blood, not thyroid tissue.

Time point defined: persistent/refractory GD, antithyroid drugs over 5 years with positive TRAb. With RNA extracted from PBMCs as input, the TCR library was made. TCR beta libraries were built with iRepertoire HTBI primers and Arm-PCR of CDR3 regions. Each CDR3 protein gets one entry after TCRdb re-called the multiplex PCR reads with MiXCR. The data contain 430,000 or so distinct CDR3 sequences, 21% of them seen just once; the ten biggest clones take up roughly an eighth. Specimen: peripheral blood mononuclear cells (PBMCs), collected when the disease was refractory, from a patient treated with antithyroid drugs. This TCR derives from a female donor with Graves disease.

In DNA form, the CDR3 reads TGTGCCAGCAGCTTGGGGACAGGCAATTCACCCCTCCACTTT. Protein product: CASSLGTGNSPLHF. The genes are TRBV5-4 and TRBJ1-6; 7 bases match TRBD1. Germline CDR1 SGHNT, CDR2 YYREEE (reference sequence). The CDR3 has 14 amino acids. V was clipped by 0 bases and J by 7 bases; unmatched bases: 1.